The 6 T cell receptor beta chains below come from one sample, sequenced in a study of shared clonotypes between healthy human individuals. TCRdb's copy holds only in-frame clones and misses some; the assay was immunoSEQ multiplex PCR. Of roughly 2,300,000 clones listed, 85% to 95% are singletons. The sequencing input was naive CD4+ T cells from PBMCs. Subset of the sample: CD45RA+ positively selected. These receptor sequences come from a man younger than 30 in good health. Some clones in this sample may be carry-over from other donors' samples.

This chain links TRBV2 with TRBJ2-4, with D unclear. The germline V gene has CDR1 SNHLY and CDR2 FYNNEI. Deletions cut 6 bases from V and 2 bases from J, with 14 bases between. The CDR3 sequence is 15 residues long. This CDR3 is CASSERTVSKNIQYF. In nucleotides, the CDR3 is TGTGCCAGCAGCGAACGGACGGTCTCCAAAAACATTCAGTACTTC.

The chain is built from TRBV5-8 and TRBJ2-1; no firm D call. From germline, CDR1 is SGHTS and CDR2 YDEGEE. The CDR3 extends over 16 amino acids. V was clipped by 0 bases and J by 2 bases, with 12 bases between them. In DNA, the CDR3 is TGTGCCAGCAGCTTGGCGCAAGTTGTGACCTACAATGAGCAGTTCTTC. Residues: CASSLAQVVTYNEQFF. The full variable domain, rest sourced from reference TRBV5-8 and TRBJ2-1, is EAGVTQSPTHLIKTRGQQATLRCSPISGHTSVYWYQQALGLGLQFLLWYDEGEERNRGNFPPRFSGRQFPNYSSELNVNALELEDSALYLCASSLAQVVTYNEQFFGPGTRLTVL.

This rearrangement joins TRBV27 to TRBJ1-5; no clear D gene. The CDR3 is made up of 15 amino acids. CDR1 and CDR2 (germline): MNHEY, SMNVEV (reference sequence). Trimming took off 9 bases at V and 1 base at J, with 16 bases between the two ends. CDR3 protein: CASHEAGVSNQPQHF. The CDR3 DNA reads TGTGCCAGTCACGAGGCAGGAGTCAGCAATCAGCCCCAGCATTTT.

The V call is TRBV7-9, the J call TRBJ1-2; TRBD1 aligns across 8 bases. V trimming: 8 bases; J trimming: 6 bases; junction bases outside the gene matches: 14. The CDR3 totals 15 residues. CDR1 and CDR2 from the germline V gene are SEHNR and FQNEAQ (reference sequence). CDR3 region: CASDTSDREFHGYTF. The CDR3 DNA is TGTGCCAGCGATACCTCGGACAGGGAGTTCCATGGCTACACCTTC.

Concerning this clone itself: At the DNA level, this CDR3 is encoded by other sequences in the same sample as well. The chain has TRBV28 and TRBJ1-2; D is perhaps TRBD1 (5 bases). CDR1 MDHEN and CDR2 SYDVKM come from the germline V gene. The CDR3 length is 11 residues. Trimming shortened V by 6 bases and J by 6 bases, and 8 bases separated the two germline ends. CDR3 protein: CASSKGDGYTF. The CDR3 region has the DNA TGTGCCAGCAGCAAAGGGGATGGCTACACCTTC.

The chain joins TRBV6-5 to TRBJ1-3, with D uncertain. CDR1 and CDR2 from the germline V gene are MNHEY and SVGAGI. Trimming took off 6 bases at V and 1 base at J, with 13 bases between the two ends. The CDR3 covers 15 residues. CDR3 nucleotides: TGTGCCAGCAGCCGATTTTGGGAATCTGGAAACACCATATATTTT. Its protein product is CASSRFWESGNTIYF.